These 10 T cell receptor beta chains share one sample of origin, sequenced in a study of metastatic and nonmetastatic thyroid tumors (dated by TCRdb to 2020 to 2021). The library was generated by PCR. Instrument on record: Illumina HiSeq 4000. TCRdb reanalyzed the raw reads on its own, using fastp at Q25 for trimming and MiXCR for clone calling, and kept in-frame beta chains. This sample holds roughly 65,000 clones; approximately 15% were observed only once. Together, the top ten hold less than 8.5% of the sample. None of the patients had been given any treatment before thyroid surgery. Material: blood. The receptor set was obtained from a male donor with papillary thyroid cancer or a benign thyroid nodule (not recorded which). Some clones in this sample may be carry-over from other donors' samples.

This clone was counted at least ten times. This chain links TRBV11-1 with TRBJ1-3; weak D call: TRBD1 (6 bases). Per the germline V gene, CDR1 is SGHAT and CDR2 is FQDESV (reference sequence). This CDR3 is 18 amino acids long. Trimming left V 4 bases short and J 4 bases short, with 23 bases between. This chain's CDR3 is CASSSTNVGGPEGNTIYF. The CDR3 nucleotides are TGTGCCAGCAGCTCCACAAACGTGGGGGGGCCGGAAGGAAACACCATATATTTT.

This clone was seen at least ten times. The chain employs TRBV4-1 and TRBJ2-7; D is perhaps TRBD2 (6 bases). The CDR3 has 13 amino acids. Trimming stripped 2 bases from V and 2 bases from J, with 7 bases between. From germline, CDR1 is MGHRA and CDR2 YSYEKL. CDR3 DNA sequence: TGCGCCAGCAGCCAACCGGGGGCCTACGAGCAGTACGTC. Its protein product is CASSQPGAYEQYV.

This clone was seen only a few times. This rearrangement joins TRBV6-4 to TRBJ2-1; D may be TRBD2 (6 bases). The CDR3 is 16 residues long. Germline V gene data show CDR1 as MRHNA and CDR2 as SNTAGT. Deletions cut 6 bases from V and 2 bases from J, with 17 bases between. The CDR3 reads CASSPLGDFTYNEQFF. CDR3 coding DNA: TGTGCCAGCAGCCCGTTGGGGGACTTCACCTACAATGAGCAGTTCTTC.

The V and J genes are TRBV20-1 and TRBJ2-4; a weak D match, TRBD2 (6 bases). The CDR3 loop spans 14 amino acids. V dropped 4 bases and J dropped 4 bases, with 14 bases sitting between them. In germline, CDR1 is DFQATT, CDR2 SNEGSKA (reference sequence). The CDR3 DNA sequence: TGCAGTGCTAAAGCGCGGGGCCTAAAAAACATTCAGTACTTC. It specifies CSAKARGLKNIQYF.

A few counts support this clone. A much larger clone is a single base away; this may be a read error. V gene TRBV19 combines with J gene TRBJ2-7; D is undetermined. CDR1 and CDR2 from the germline V gene are LNHDA and SQIVND (reference sequence). This CDR3 is built from 13 residues. The chain's CDR3 is CASSRPDIYERYF. CDR3 DNA sequence: TGTGCCAGTAGTAGGCCCGACATTTACGAGCGGTACTTC.

This clone was seen at least ten times. The rearrangement joins TRBV5-6 to TRBJ2-7; D might be TRBD1 (6 bases). CDR3 length: 14 residues. The ends were cut back, 6 bases at V and 0 bases at J, with 13 bases in the middle. Germline V lookup: CDR1 SGHDT, CDR2 YYEEEE. The DNA for the CDR3 is TGTGCCAGCAACCTAGGGGGAAGCTCCTACGAGCAGTACGTC. The encoded protein is CASNLGGSSYEQYV.

There are many counts of this clone. This chain connects TRBV4-3 to TRBJ2-3; D possibly matches TRBD1 or TRBD2 (5 bases each). This CDR3 comprises 15 residues. Germline CDR1 and CDR2: LGHNA and YSLEER. The V and J ends lost 4 bases and 2 bases respectively, with 13 bases between them. The CDR3 region is CASSLTGPYTDTQYF. CDR3 bases: TGCGCCAGCAGCCTCACGGGACCTTACACAGATACGCAGTATTTT.

This clone was detected many times. The chain links TRBV6-5 to TRBJ1-2; D is unresolved. Germline V gene lookup returns CDR1 MNHEY and CDR2 SVGAGI. V lost 0 bases to trimming and J lost 7 bases, with 15 bases between them. This CDR3 contains 15 residues. The CDR3 sequence is CASSYSVTAVSGYTF. As DNA, the CDR3 is TGTGCCAGCAGTTACTCGGTGACGGCCGTTTCTGGCTACACCTTC.

J is TRBJ2-6 and V is TRBV9; TRBD2 might be the D (6 bases). V was cut by 5 bases and J by 5 bases, with 20 bases left in between. Germline V gives CDR1 SGDLS, CDR2 YYNGEE. This CDR3 region has 17 residues. The CDR3 protein is CASSHSGGYAWANVLTF. Written as DNA, the CDR3 is TGTGCCAGCAGTCATAGCGGCGGCTATGCTTGGGCCAACGTCCTGACTTTC.

Sample share makes this clone large (0.1 to 1%). The chain links TRBV2 to TRBJ1-1; 7 bases map to TRBD1. Germline trimming cut 5 bases from V and 5 bases from J; bases unmatched to any gene: 8. The CDR3 is 14 residues long. Germline V CDR1 and CDR2: SNHLY, FYNNEI. This CDR3 is CASSQPAGGTEAFF. CDR3 in DNA: TGTGCCAGCAGTCAGCCCGCAGGGGGAACTGAAGCTTTCTTT. The whole variable domain, remainder taken from reference TRBV2 and TRBJ1-1, is EPEVTQTPSHQVTQMGQEVILRCVPISNHLYFYWYRQILGQKVEFLVSFYNNEISEKSEIFDDQFSVERPDGSNFTLKIRSTKLEDSAMYFCASSQPAGGTEAFFGQGTRLTVV.